The clone carrying this T cell receptor (beta chain) was detected only a few times. Its antigen is unknown. This record belongs to a study of cytomegalovirus exposure and HLA in healthy donors. Overall study results and limits: Available immune exposure information covered CMV serostatus only.

The CDR3 sequence is 16 residues long. V shed 5 bases, J shed 5 bases, and the junction held 11 bases outside the gene matches. Germline CDR1 reads MDHEN; CDR2 reads SYDVKM. The PCR contained 60 Vbeta and 13 Jbeta primers. Libraries were prepared by immunoSEQ multiplex PCR; TCRdb keeps only in-frame clonotypes and omits some of them. The sample holds about 160,000 clones, around four fifths seen once. The sequencing input was PBMCs. This rearrangement joins TRBV28 to TRBJ1-2; 10 nucleotides agree with TRBD1. The receptor was derived from a man aged 18 to 29 in good health and CMV-seronegative. In nucleotides, the CDR3 is TGTGCCAGCAGTGCGCACAGGACAGGGGGTGGGTATGGCTACACCTTC. This encodes CASSAHRTGGGYGYTF.